The sequence of this T cell receptor beta chain was determined in a study of T cells expressing NK-cell markers. Overall study context: Sequenced donors, eight in total, included seven who were HCMV-seropositive and one who was seronegative.

As the method of synthesis, 5'RACE template switching with UMIs yielded TCR beta cDNA. TCRdb re-called the 5' RACE reads, yielding one record per CDR3 amino acid sequence without DNA. With about 450,000 distinct CDR3 sequences in the sample, the ten largest clones hold 6% to 9.5%. This CDR3 spans 12 amino acids. The germline V gene encodes CDR1 SGHRS and CDR2 YFSETQ. The chain links TRBV5-1 to TRBJ1-1; the TCRdb call, TRBD1, lacks DNA for checking. This TCR came from a woman aged 18 to 75 in good health. Material: blood T cells: a sorted CD56 or NKG2C T cell subset, CD4+ or CD8+ T cells, or bulk PBMC T cells (not recorded which). The CDR3 here is CGSLGWSTEAFF.